The next 14 T cell receptor beta chains were all read from a single sample in a study of blood T cell repertoires in COVID-19. Sequencing was performed with immunoSEQ multiplex PCR; in TCRdb, only in-frame clones are kept and a portion is missing. The table lists over 100,000 clones, 81% of them singletons. The sample comprised peripheral blood. The receptors shown here come from a human donor in a cohort sampled during active COVID-19.

V is TRBV5-1 and J is TRBJ2-7; possible D gene TRBD2, 5 bases. The ends were cut back, 0 bases at V and 3 bases at J, with 16 bases in the middle. Germline lookup yields CDR1 SGHRS and CDR2 YFSETQ. The CDR3 runs to 16 residues. CDR3 loop: CASSLDPRRTGYEQYF. As DNA, the CDR3 is TGCGCCAGCAGCTTGGACCCTCGGAGGACGGGCTACGAGCAGTACTTC.

The V and J genes are TRBV7-9 and TRBJ2-1; no definite D call. Trimming took 3 bases from V and 8 from J, leaving 8 bases between them. This CDR3 region has 12 residues. CDR1 SEHNR and CDR2 FQNEAQ come from the germline V gene (reference sequence). The CDR3 DNA reads TGTGCCAGCAGCTTCCCCTCGTATGAGCAGTTCTTC. It translates to CASSFPSYEQFF.

The chain couples TRBV5-6 to TRBJ2-7; 8 positions match TRBD1. Losses at the gene ends were 2 bases for V and 3 bases for J; bases not matched to a gene: 7. Looked up from germline, CDR1 is SGHDT and CDR2 is YYEEEE. The CDR3 spans 15 residues. In nucleotides, the CDR3 is TGTGCCAGCAGCTTTGGGTTTACAGGGGGCTACGAGCAGTACTTC. It is translated as CASSFGFTGGYEQYF.

The rearrangement uses TRBV6-5 and TRBJ2-7; 9 positions agree with TRBD1. The CDR3 covers 14 residues. Trimming cost V 7 bases and J 5 bases; bases outside gene matches: 9. Germline loops: CDR1 MNHEY, CDR2 SVGAGI. DNA of the CDR3: TGTGCCAGCACCGTAACAGGGGGCGGAGACGAGCAGTACTTC. This sequence encodes CASTVTGGGDEQYF.

J is TRBJ2-2 and V is TRBV4-2, with D perhaps TRBD1 (6 bases). This CDR3 spans 20 amino acids. Germline assignment: CDR1 LGHNA and CDR2 YNFKEQ. V dropped 4 bases and J dropped 0 bases, with 24 bases sitting between them. The DNA for the CDR3 is TGTGCCAGCAGCCTCCGGTTGCGCTCCAAGGGGGATACGAACACCGGGGAGCTGTTTTTT. Its protein is CASSLRLRSKGDTNTGELFF.

V gene TRBV18 combines with J gene TRBJ2-3; TRBD2 matches 11 bases. Germline V gives CDR1 KGHSH, CDR2 LQKENI. Germline trimming cut 6 bases from V and 0 bases from J; bases unmatched to any gene: 5. The length of the CDR3 is 16 residues. This chain's CDR3 is CASSSIAGGSTDTQYF. The CDR3 nucleotides are TGTGCCAGCTCGTCCATAGCGGGAGGGAGCACAGATACGCAGTATTTT. Using reference TRBV18 and TRBJ2-3 for the parts outside the CDR3, the full variable domain is NAGVMQNPRHLVRRRGQEARLRCSPMKGHSHVYWYRQLPEEGLKFMVYLQKENIIDESGMPKERFSAEFPKEGPSILRIQQVVRGDSAAYFCASSSIAGGSTDTQYFGPGTRLTVL.

The chain recombines TRBV18 with TRBJ2-7, with D possibly being TRBD2 (5 bases). The V end was cut by 5 bases, the J end by 5 bases, with 16 bases between. Germline-derived CDR1 and CDR2 are KGHSH and LQKENI. The CDR3 contains 14 residues. The CDR3 reads CASSSYAGGNEQYF. CDR3 sequence (DNA): TGTGCCAGCTCATCTTACGCGGGTGGGAACGAGCAGTACTTC.

The genes are TRBV6-5 and TRBJ1-5; D not resolved. Germline CDR1 is MNHEY and CDR2 is SVGAGI. This CDR3 is built from 15 residues. V shed 6 bases and J shed 1 base, with 13 bases lying between them. In DNA form, the CDR3 reads TGTGCCAGCAGACCCATGGCGGGGAGCAATCAGCCCCAGCATTTT. This sequence encodes CASRPMAGSNQPQHF.

J is TRBJ2-7 and V is TRBV21-1; the tabulated D call, TRBD2, remains unverified against the DNA. TRBV21-1 is labeled a pseudogene. The CDR3 covers 16 residues. The CDR3 DNA follows: TGTGCCAGCAGCAAAGTAGAACTAGCGGGAGGGCTTGAACAGTACTTC. Amino acids: CASSKVELAGGLEQYF.

V and J are TRBV7-3 and TRBJ2-5; a possible D gene is TRBD1 (5 bases). V lost 1 base, J lost 5 bases, and 11 bases lay in between. Germline CDR1 and CDR2: SGHTA and FQGTGA. The CDR3 runs 14 residues. The CDR3 DNA follows: TGTGCCAGCAGCTTAAATCCAGGGTTGGAGACCCAGTACTTC. Amino acids: CASSLNPGLETQYF.

The rearrangement uses TRBV6-6 and TRBJ2-1, with 13 positions matching TRBD2. Germline V lookup: CDR1 MNHNY, CDR2 SVGAGI (reference sequence). The CDR3 loop spans 14 amino acids. Germline trimming cut 8 bases from V and 8 bases from J; bases unmatched to any gene: 6. The CDR3 DNA sequence: TGTGCCAGCGTACTAGCGGGAGGGCAGGATGAGCAGTTCTTC. It encodes CASVLAGGQDEQFF.

This clone was detected only a few times. The V gene is TRBV11-2, the J gene TRBJ2-2, with 8 positions matching TRBD1. This CDR3 has 17 residues. J gave up 7 bases and V 1 base, and 11 bases lay outside the gene matches. Germline lookup yields CDR1 SGHAT and CDR2 FQNNGV. The CDR3 sequence: CASSLVGRTGSVGELFF. The CDR3 DNA sequence: TGTGCCAGCAGCTTAGTGGGAAGGACAGGGTCAGTCGGGGAGCTGTTTTTT.

The chain links TRBV6-1 to TRBJ1-5; D unresolved. V was cut by 1 base and J by 9 bases, with 13 bases left in between. There are 14 residues in the CDR3. Per germline, CDR1 MNHNS and CDR2 SASEGT. The CDR3 DNA is TGTGCCAGCAGTGAAGGCAGCCCAGCGCGGCCCCAGCATTTT. Translated: CASSEGSPARPQHF.

This chain joins TRBV6-1 and TRBJ2-2; 7 nucleotides match TRBD2. Germline-derived CDR1 and CDR2 are MNHNS and SASEGT. V was clipped by 3 bases and J by 0 bases; unmatched bases: 4. The CDR3 totals 16 residues. DNA of the CDR3: TGTGCCAGCAGTGACCCAAGCGGGACGAACACCGGGGAGCTGTTTTTT. It yields the protein CASSDPSGTNTGELFF.